This T cell receptor (beta chain) was sequenced for a study of blood T cell repertoires in COVID-19. Measured with immunoSEQ multiplex PCR; TCRdb has only the in-frame clones, and not every one. This sample has nearly 350,000 clones; roughly 87% occur once, and the top ten carry under 1.3%. Sequencing was carried out using PBMCs or T cells enriched from blood (not recorded which). The clonotype comes from a woman aged 25 to 45 who had recovered from COVID-19.

CDR3 protein: CASSPGTGRVWDYGYTF. CDR3 nucleotide sequence: TGTGCCAGCAGCCCCGGGACAGGGAGGGTATGGGACTATGGCTACACCTTC. This chain connects TRBV7-2 to TRBJ1-2; TRBD1 aligns across 9 bases. Germline-derived CDR1 and CDR2 are SGHTA and FQGNSA. V shed 5 bases, J shed 3 bases, and the junction held 13 bases outside the gene matches. The CDR3 extends over 17 amino acids. Combining the CDR3 with reference TRBV7-2 and TRBJ1-2 gives the whole variable domain GAGVSQSPSNKVTEKGKDVELRCDPISGHTALYWYRQSLGQGLEFLIYFQGNSAPDKSGLPSDRFSAERTGGSVSTLTIQRTQQEDSAVYLCASSPGTGRVWDYGYTFGSGTRLTVV.